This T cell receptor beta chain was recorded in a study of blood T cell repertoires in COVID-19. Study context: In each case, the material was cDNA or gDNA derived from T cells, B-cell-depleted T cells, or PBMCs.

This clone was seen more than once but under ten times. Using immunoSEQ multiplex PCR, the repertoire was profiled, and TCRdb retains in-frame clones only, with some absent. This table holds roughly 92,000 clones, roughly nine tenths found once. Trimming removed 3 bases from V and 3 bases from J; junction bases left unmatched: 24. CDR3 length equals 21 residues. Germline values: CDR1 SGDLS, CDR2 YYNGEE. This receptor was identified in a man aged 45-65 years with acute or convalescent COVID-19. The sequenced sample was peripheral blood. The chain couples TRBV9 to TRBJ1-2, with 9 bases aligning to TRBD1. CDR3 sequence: CASSARGQGLSESQVDYGYTF. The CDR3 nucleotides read TGTGCCAGCAGCGCAAGGGGACAGGGCTTATCTGAGTCTCAAGTAGACTATGGCTACACCTTC.